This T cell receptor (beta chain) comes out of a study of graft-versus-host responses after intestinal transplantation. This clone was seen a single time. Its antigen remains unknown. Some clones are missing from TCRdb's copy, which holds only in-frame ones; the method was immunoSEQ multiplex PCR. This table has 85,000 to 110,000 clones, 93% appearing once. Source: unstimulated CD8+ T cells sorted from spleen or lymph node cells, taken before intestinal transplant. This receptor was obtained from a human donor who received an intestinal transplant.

CDR3 DNA sequence: TGTGCCAGCAGCCCAGAATGGGGAACATCCTACGAGCAGTACTTC. Translating it yields CASSPEWGTSYEQYF. The chain combines TRBV14 with TRBJ2-7, with D unresolved. Germline V lookup: CDR1 SGHDN, CDR2 FVKESK. There are 15 residues in the CDR3. The V end was cut by 4 bases, the J end by 1 base, with 14 bases between.